Below, 31 T cell receptor beta chains from the same sample are listed, as sequenced in a study of shared clonotypes between healthy human individuals. Measured with immunoSEQ multiplex PCR; TCRdb has only the in-frame clones, and not every one. The data contain about 1.5 million clones, 98% of them seen just once; the ten biggest clones take up about 0.42%. The sequenced sample consisted of naive CD4+ T cells sorted from blood. Subset specified: CD45RA+ positively selected. Receptors originate from a young man in good health.

This clone was seen only a few times. The chain is built from TRBV19 and TRBJ1-3; D not certain. V was pared by 4 bases and J by 2 bases, with 9 bases between. This CDR3 is 14 amino acids long. Germline lookup yields CDR1 LNHDA and CDR2 SQIVND (reference sequence). DNA for the CDR3: TGTGCCAGTAGTAAGGGAGCAACTGGAAACACCATATATTTT. It encodes CASSKGATGNTIYF.

CDR3 DNA: TGCGCCAGCAGCTTAACAGGAGTGGATGGCTACACCTTC. It translates to CASSLTGVDGYTF. The genes are TRBV5-1 and TRBJ1-2; possible D gene TRBD1, 5 bases. The CDR3 runs to 13 residues. Trimming cost V 2 bases and J 6 bases, with 11 bases left between them. CDR1 is SGHRS, CDR2 YFSETQ, per germline.

The chain combines TRBV2 with TRBJ2-1; D uncertain. In germline, CDR1 is SNHLY, CDR2 FYNNEI. This CDR3 contains 15 residues. With 4 bases removed from V and 6 bases from J, the gap between germline ends came to 16 bases. The CDR3 bases are TGTGCCAGCAGTGCTGACGCCCCGATACTCAATGAGCAGTTCTTC. This translates into CASSADAPILNEQFF.

The J gene is TRBJ1-5, the V gene TRBV6-1; a weak D match, TRBD1 (6 bases). Trimming removed 6 bases from V and 5 bases from J, with 17 bases in between. This CDR3 comprises 15 residues. Looked up from germline, CDR1 is MNHNS and CDR2 is SASEGT. CDR3 amino acids: CASRESTGVYQPQHF. CDR3 DNA: TGTGCCAGCAGAGAATCGACAGGAGTCTATCAGCCCCAGCATTTT.

The V call is TRBV2, the J call TRBJ1-1, with D maybe TRBD1 (6 bases). Trimming removed 8 bases at V and 12 bases at J, with 19 bases between. CDR1 is SNHLY, CDR2 FYNNEI, per germline. This CDR3 has 12 residues. Here the CDR3 reads CASHRVGLESFF. The CDR3 coding sequence is TGTGCCAGCCACAGGGTAGGGTTGGAATCTTTCTTT. Full variable domain (remainder filled in from reference TRBV2 and TRBJ1-1): EPEVTQTPSHQVTQMGQEVILRCVPISNHLYFYWYRQILGQKVEFLVSFYNNEISEKSEIFDDQFSVERPDGSNFTLKIRSTKLEDSAMYFCASHRVGLESFFGQGTRLTVV.

The rearrangement uses TRBV29-1 and TRBJ2-7, with a weak D call TRBD2 (5 bases). CDR1 is SQVTM and CDR2 is ANQGSEA in the germline V gene. There are 15 residues in the CDR3. V lost 4 bases to trimming and J lost 4 bases, with 20 bases between them. The CDR3 DNA is TGCAGCGTTGGCGACACCGGGAAAGGAGATTACGAGCAGTACTTC. This sequence encodes CSVGDTGKGDYEQYF.

The V gene is TRBV19, the J gene TRBJ2-2; no clear D. V shed 7 bases and J shed 3 bases, with 9 bases lying between them. Germline-derived CDR1 and CDR2 are LNHDA and SQIVND (reference sequence). CDR3 length: 13 amino acids. The CDR3: CASTRSYTGELFF. CDR3 in DNA: TGTGCCAGTACCCGCAGCTACACCGGGGAGCTGTTTTTT.

This rearrangement joins TRBV19 to TRBJ2-5; TRBD2 aligns across 12 bases. Germline V gives CDR1 LNHDA, CDR2 SQIVND (reference sequence). The junction had 12 bases not matched to a gene; V was cut back by 5 bases and J by 5 bases. The CDR3 runs 17 residues. The CDR3 DNA follows: TGTGCCAGTAGTGTATACCGACTAGCGGGAGAAGGGGAGACCCAGTACTTC. Its translation is CASSVYRLAGEGETQYF.

This chain links TRBV25-1 with TRBJ2-2, with D uncertain. This CDR3 comprises 15 residues. The germline V and J ends were trimmed by 2 bases and 2 bases, with 9 bases remaining between them. Germline V lookup: CDR1 MGHDK, CDR2 SYGVNS. The CDR3 bases are TGTGCCAGCAGTGAAGACGGAAGAAACACCGGGGAGCTGTTTTTT. Translation: CASSEDGRNTGELFF.

V gene TRBV19 combines with J gene TRBJ1-4, with D unclear. Germline assignment: CDR1 LNHDA and CDR2 SQIVND (reference sequence). There are 14 residues in the CDR3. Trimming stripped 5 bases from V and 7 bases from J, with 14 bases between. CDR3: CASSPQAHTEKLFF. DNA for the CDR3: TGTGCCAGTAGTCCCCAGGCTCATACTGAAAAACTGTTTTTT.

The chain joins TRBV10-2 to TRBJ2-2, with 10 positions matching TRBD2. Germline CDR1 and CDR2: WSHSY and SAAADI. CDR3 size: 15 residues. The V gene end was trimmed by 7 bases and the J gene end by 7 bases; junction bases not matched to a gene: 9. The CDR3 DNA reads TGCGCCAGCAACCCTAGCGGGAGCTCGTACGGGGAGCTGTTTTTT. Its protein is CASNPSGSSYGELFF.

The chain is built from TRBV7-2 and TRBJ2-7; tentatively, D is TRBD1 (5 bases). With 2 bases removed from V and 6 bases from J, the gap between germline ends came to 14 bases. This CDR3 contains 14 residues. Germline values: CDR1 SGHTA, CDR2 FQGNSA. DNA for the CDR3: TGTGCCAGCAGCTTAATAGGGGTTTCTGTCGAGCAGTACTTC. This encodes CASSLIGVSVEQYF.

This chain links TRBV5-4 with TRBJ2-3, with D perhaps given as TRBD1 or TRBD2 (6 bases each). The CDR3 extends over 16 amino acids. CDR1 and CDR2 (germline): SGHNT, YYREEE (reference sequence). V was pared by 3 bases and J by 5 bases, with 19 bases between. DNA for the CDR3: TGTGCCAGCAGCTCCTCTGGGGGGCTGGTCCTAGATACGCAGTATTTT. This gives the protein CASSSSGGLVLDTQYF.

This sequence joins TRBV4-1 and TRBJ2-2; 7 bases match TRBD1. Per germline, CDR1 MGHRA and CDR2 YSYEKL. The CDR3 totals 17 residues. With V trimmed by 1 base and J by 4 bases, 9 bases remained unmatched. The CDR3 nucleotides read TGCGCCAGCAGCCAAGGAGGAAAGGGGGCGGTCACCGGGGAGCTGTTTTTT. Translating it yields CASSQGGKGAVTGELFF.

A remark on this clone: The same CDR3 also results from other DNA sequences found in this sample. The chain has TRBV5-1 and TRBJ2-1, with 12 bases that match TRBD2. Germline values: CDR1 SGHRS, CDR2 YFSETQ. V was pared by 1 base and J by 6 bases, with 2 bases of the junction left unmatched. The CDR3 has 15 amino acids. In nucleotides, the CDR3 is TGCGCCAGCAGCTTGCTAGCGGGAGGGCCCAATGAGCAGTTCTTC. Protein product: CASSLLAGGPNEQFF.

J is TRBJ2-1 and V is TRBV28, with 10 bases aligning to TRBD2. The CDR3 contains 15 residues. J was trimmed by 4 bases and V by 7 bases; bases with no gene match: 7. Germline V gene lookup returns CDR1 MDHEN and CDR2 SYDVKM. As DNA, the CDR3 is TGTGCCAGCAACACGCTAGCGGGAGCTTACAATGAGCAGTTCTTC. It specifies CASNTLAGAYNEQFF.

V is TRBV25-1 and J is TRBJ1-4; D ambiguous. The V end was cut by 4 bases, the J end by 7 bases, with 13 bases between. The CDR3 is 14 residues long. The V gene's germline CDR1 is MGHDK and CDR2 SYGVNS. The CDR3 bases are TGTGCCAGCAGTGCATATGGCGGCCGTGAAAAACTGTTTTTT. It translates to CASSAYGGREKLFF.

The chain joins TRBV6-4 to TRBJ2-1; no firm D call. Germline CDR1 and CDR2: MRHNA and SNTAGT. The CDR3 is made up of 13 amino acids. Trimming took 3 bases from V and 3 from J, leaving 6 bases between them. The CDR3 spells CASSESSYNEQFF. DNA for the CDR3: TGTGCCAGCAGTGAGTCCAGCTACAATGAGCAGTTCTTC.

The gene calls are TRBV28 and TRBJ2-2; 13 nucleotides agree with TRBD2. Looked up from germline, CDR1 is MDHEN and CDR2 is SYDVKM. The CDR3 consists of 16 residues. Germline trimming cut 3 bases from V and 7 bases from J; bases unmatched to any gene: 5. The CDR3 nucleotides are TGTGCCAGCAGTTTCCCACTAGCGGGAGGGCTCGGGGAGCTGTTTTTT. It is translated as CASSFPLAGGLGELFF.

This chain joins TRBV5-4 and TRBJ2-2, with 13 bases aligning to TRBD2. The CDR3 consists of 16 residues. The germline V gene has CDR1 SGHNT and CDR2 YYREEE (reference sequence). The J segment lost 7 bases and the V segment lost 0 bases, leaving 3 bases of the junction unmatched. The CDR3 spells CASSLGGLAGRGELFF. Here the CDR3 DNA reads TGTGCCAGCAGCTTGGGGGGACTAGCGGGACGCGGGGAGCTGTTTTTT.

The chain links TRBV28 to TRBJ1-2, with a tentative D call TRBD1 (6 bases). CDR1 is MDHEN, CDR2 SYDVKM, per germline. The V end was cut by 3 bases, the J end by 4 bases, with 15 bases between. This CDR3 is 15 amino acids long. This CDR3 is CASSFPQGLAYGYTF. Written as DNA, the CDR3 is TGTGCCAGCAGTTTCCCACAGGGATTGGCCTATGGCTACACCTTC.

The V gene is TRBV23-1, the J gene TRBJ1-5, with D unresolved. TRBV23-1 has ORF status, its function being uncertain. The CDR3 has 11 residues. Trimming took 7 bases from V and 10 from J, leaving 11 bases between them. The CDR3 reads CASTVTQPQHF. The CDR3, as DNA: TGCGCCAGCACAGTTACCCAACCCCAGCATTTT.

The chain uses TRBV6-5 and TRBJ2-7; D call uncertain. The ends were cut back, 3 bases at V and 6 bases at J, with 6 bases in the middle. Germline CDR1 and CDR2: MNHEY and SVGAGI. The CDR3 contains 11 residues. CDR3: CASSYRREQYF. The CDR3 bases are TGTGCCAGCAGTTATCGGCGCGAGCAGTACTTC.

The chain couples TRBV7-9 to TRBJ1-1; TRBD1 matches at 7 bases. Germline lookup yields CDR1 SEHNR and CDR2 FQNEAQ (reference sequence). V dropped 2 bases and J dropped 10; count of bases not matched to a gene: 4. The CDR3 length is 12 residues. The CDR3, as DNA: TGTGCCAGCAGCTTACCAGGGGGGGGAGCTTTCTTT. Translation gives CASSLPGGGAFF.

This chain uses TRBV9 with TRBJ2-1; TRBD1 matches at 8 bases. Germline CDR1 SGDLS, CDR2 YYNGEE. This CDR3 spans 15 amino acids. V was clipped by 0 bases and J by 8 bases; unmatched bases: 7. CDR3 sequence: CASSVGPDRGHEQFF. The DNA for the CDR3 is TGTGCCAGCAGCGTAGGTCCCGACAGGGGCCATGAGCAGTTCTTC.

This chain joins TRBV6-5 and TRBJ2-5; a possible D gene is TRBD1 (6 bases). Germline loops: CDR1 MNHEY, CDR2 SVGAGI. V was shortened by 8 bases and J by 5 bases, with 12 bases between the two germline ends. The CDR3 has 12 residues. CDR3 bases: TGTGCCAGCCGGGACACGGTGGAGACCCAGTACTTC. It translates to CASRDTVETQYF.

This clone was observed a single time. The gene calls are TRBV5-5 and TRBJ2-4; D possibly corresponds to TRBD2 (5 bases). This CDR3 has 16 amino acids. Trimming cost V 3 bases and J 1 base, with 14 bases left between them. Germline CDR1 reads SGHKS; CDR2 reads YYEKEE (reference sequence). The CDR3 protein is CASSSPSSVAKNIQYF. The DNA for the CDR3 is TGTGCCAGCAGCTCCCCTAGCAGTGTGGCCAAAAACATTCAGTACTTC.

With regard to this clone: The same CDR3 arises from other DNA sequences in this sample as well. This sequence joins TRBV27 and TRBJ2-5; a possible D gene is TRBD1 (5 bases). Trimming stripped 4 bases from V and 5 bases from J, with 8 bases between. Germline lookup yields CDR1 MNHEY and CDR2 SMNVEV (reference sequence). The CDR3 loop spans 12 amino acids. In nucleotides, the CDR3 is TGTGCCAGCAGTTCCCCAGGGGAGACCCAGTACTTC. The encoded protein is CASSSPGETQYF.

The chain couples TRBV15 to TRBJ2-7, with 11 positions matching TRBD1. Unmatched junction bases numbered 4, after V lost 4 bases and J lost 2 bases. The CDR3 totals 15 residues. Germline V CDR1 and CDR2: LNHNV, YYDKDF (reference sequence). CDR3 sequence: CATSIKGQGAYEQYF. CDR3 nucleotides: TGTGCCACCAGCATCAAGGGACAGGGGGCCTACGAGCAGTACTTC.

V and J are TRBV6-6 and TRBJ1-1; maybe TRBD1 (5 bases). Germline CDR1 is MNHNY and CDR2 is SVGAGI (reference sequence). The V end lost 5 bases, the J end lost 7 bases, and 14 bases lay between the germline ends. The CDR3 is 13 residues long. The CDR3 DNA is TGTGCCAGCAGTCCGGGGACGGTCATTGAAGCTTTCTTT. Encoded protein: CASSPGTVIEAFF.

With respect to this clone: Other DNA sequences in this specimen translate into the identical CDR3. V and J are TRBV6-1 and TRBJ1-2, with D possibly TRBD1 on 5 matching bases. The V end lost 1 base, the J end lost 4 bases, and 10 bases lay between the germline ends. The CDR3 length is 14 residues. Germline V gene sequence: CDR1 MNHNS, CDR2 SASEGT. The CDR3 sequence is CASSEVGRAYGYTF. DNA of the CDR3: TGTGCCAGCAGTGAAGTCGGCAGGGCCTATGGCTACACCTTC.